This T cell receptor beta chain was captured by sequencing in a study of cytomegalovirus exposure and HLA in healthy donors. Use of 60 Vbeta and 13 Jbeta primers characterized the PCR. Here immunoSEQ multiplex PCR was the method, and the copy in TCRdb shows in-frame clones only, minus some. Among over 200,000 clones listed, roughly 80% were seen once. The CDR3 is made up of 12 amino acids. Germline V gives CDR1 SGHDT, CDR2 YYEEEE. The J segment lost 8 bases and the V segment lost 2 bases, leaving 2 bases of the junction unmatched. The source material was PBMCs. This sequence originates from a male donor in good health and CMV-seronegative. The gene calls are TRBV5-6 and TRBJ1-1, with 8 bases that match TRBD1. The CDR3 nucleotides read TGTGCCAGCAGCTTCGGGACAGGAGAAGCTTTCTTT. Protein sequence: CASSFGTGEAFF.